The T cell receptor beta chain under discussion was sequenced for a study of T cells in localized non-small cell lung cancer. Study findings and constraints: Only one tumor region was sequenced, so heterogeneity remains possible.

As concerns this clone: Its specificity is not known.

Generated by immunoSEQ multiplex PCR, the TCRdb table keeps only in-frame clones and is missing some. The sample shows tens of thousands of clones, 65% to 85% of them seen only once. The CDR3 loop spans 13 amino acids. V shed 10 bases and J shed 4 bases, with 14 bases lying between them. Per the germline V gene, CDR1 is ENHRY and CDR2 is SYGVKD. Sample: peripheral blood, taken before any cancer treatment. The rearrangement uses TRBV10-3 and TRBJ2-4; a possible D gene is TRBD1 (5 bases). This receptor was identified in a female donor older than 55 with stage I lung adenocarcinoma. The CDR3 DNA follows: TGTGCCACCCTAGGACAAGATAAAAACATTCAGTACTTC. Its translation: CATLGQDKNIQYF.